This is a list of T cell receptor beta chains from one sample in a study of OX40 agonist ivuxolimab in advanced cancers. Clones were sequenced by immunoSEQ multiplex PCR, and TCRdb holds only the in-frame ones, with some missing. The data hold fewer than 60,000 clones, with 75% to 90% observed a single time. This specimen was CD4+ or CD8+ T cells sorted from blood, taken in a trial of the OX40 agonist ivuxolimab. These receptors originate from an adult with an advanced solid tumor such as melanoma, head and neck, liver or kidney cancer. CDR3s leave out the opening cysteine and the closing phenylalanine or tryptophan. For some rows the clone size is stated as once, few or many, or as a class when expanded; others skip it.

CDR3aa,j_gene,abundance,v_gene
ASSATGGTNEKLF,TRBJ1-4,.,TRBV13
ASSINLQGAGYGYT,TRBJ1-2,.,TRBV19
ASSFEGSDTQY,TRBJ2-3,.,TRBV7-9
ASSFGQYDMNTEAF,TRBJ1-1,.,TRBV5-1
ASGWELTGRSSYNSPLH,TRBJ1-6,.,TRBV12-5
ASSVINTEAF,TRBJ1-1,.,TRBV7-9
ASSWLNTEAF,TRBJ1-1,once,TRBV11-1
ASSEAGGYTEAF,TRBJ1-1,.,TRBV10-1
SVGEEGRLQGYT,TRBJ1-2,.,TRBV29-1
ASSYSPPGTEAF,TRBJ1-1,.,TRBV6-5
ATSSEDSENSPLH,TRBJ1-6,.,TRBV15
ASSHSGGEQETQY,TRBJ2-5,.,TRBV4-1